These 15 T cell receptor beta chains came from one sample sequenced in a study of T cells in Graves' hyperthyroidism and ophthalmopathy. TCR beta CDR3 regions were amplified from RNA transcripts. A first-round RT-PCR of the TCR CDR3 used the HTBI primer set. TCRdb independently ran MiXCR on the multiplex PCR reads; one entry per CDR3 protein. There are about 480,000 distinct CDR3 sequences in the sample; 20% to 25% occur only once, and approximately 49% lies in the top ten. The material sequenced was blood. All receptors come from a woman aged 65 to 85 with Graves' ophthalmopathy.

This clonotype occurred many times. The V and J genes are TRBV12-3 or TRBV12-4 and TRBJ1-4; tentatively, D is TRBD1 (6 bases). The V end was cut by 6 bases, the J end by 8 bases, with 13 bases between. The CDR3 covers 13 residues. CDR3 in DNA: TGTGCCAGCAGACAGGGAGGTGGAGAAAAACTGTTTTTT. Its protein product is CASRQGGGEKLFF.

In this sample, this clonotype turned up a few times. J is TRBJ2-3 and V is TRBV10-3; the D is unclear. CDR3 length: 14 amino acids. The V gene's germline CDR1 is ENHRY and CDR2 SYGVKD. Trimming stripped 2 bases from V and 2 bases from J, with 8 bases between. CDR3 residues: CAISEGFSTDTQYF. Here the CDR3 DNA reads TGTGCCATCAGTGAGGGTTTCTCCACAGATACGCAGTATTTT.

The rearrangement links TRBV7-2 to TRBJ1-5; unclear D gene. Germline-derived CDR1 and CDR2 are SGHTA and FQGNSA. The germline V and J ends were trimmed by 1 base and 0 bases, with 7 bases remaining between them. The CDR3 loop spans 15 amino acids. DNA for the CDR3: TGTGCCAGCAGCTTAGTCCCGTATAGCAATCAGCCCCAGCATTTT. It codes for CASSLVPYSNQPQHF.

The J gene is TRBJ2-3, the V gene TRBV5-1; 9 nucleotides line up with TRBD2. Germline V gene sequence: CDR1 SGHRS, CDR2 YFSETQ. This CDR3 region has 15 residues. After removal of 6 bases from V and 8 bases from J, the junction contained 13 bases not matched to a gene. Here the CDR3 reads CASMLAGSFFGTQYF. Here the CDR3 DNA reads TGCGCCAGCATGCTAGCGGGATCTTTTTTTGGTACGCAGTATTTT.

For this clonotype: This sequence may be a read error, since a much larger clone differs from it by one base. The rearrangement joins TRBV2 to TRBJ2-5; D perhaps matches TRBD2 (5 bases). This CDR3 has 14 amino acids. The germline V gene encodes CDR1 SNHLY and CDR2 FYNNEI. CDR3 in amino acids: CASSEQASQETPYF. CDR3 bases: TGTGCCAGCAGTGAACAGGCTAGCCAAGAGACCCCGTACTTC.

The chain recombines TRBV5-1 with TRBJ1-3; 8 bases map to TRBD1. There are 16 residues in the CDR3. The germline CDR1 and CDR2 sequences are SGHRS and YFSETQ. The V gene end was trimmed by 0 bases and the J gene end by 3 bases; junction bases not matched to a gene: 5. CDR3 sequence: CASSLAPTGDGNTIYF. The DNA of the CDR3 is TGCGCCAGCAGCTTGGCCCCGACAGGGGATGGAAACACCATATATTTT.

The chain couples TRBV7-3 to TRBJ2-7, with D maybe TRBD2 (6 bases). Per germline, CDR1 SGHTA and CDR2 FQGTGA. This CDR3 has 15 amino acids. V was clipped by 2 bases and J by 2 bases, with 13 bases between them. The CDR3, as DNA: TGTGCCAGCAGCTTAGCAGCGGGTAATACCTACGAGCAGTACTTC. This codes for CASSLAAGNTYEQYF.

This clonotype was picked up a small number of times. The genes are TRBV10-3 and TRBJ1-4, with TRBD1 as a possible D gene (5 bases). The V gene lost 8 bases and the J gene lost 3 bases, with 7 bases spanning the gap. The CDR3 is made up of 12 amino acids. Germline values: CDR1 ENHRY, CDR2 SYGVKD. CDR3 residues: CAIGTSNEKLFF. The DNA for the CDR3 is TGTGCCATCGGGACCTCTAATGAAAAACTGTTTTTT.

The CDR3 DNA reads as TGTGCCAGCAGCCATCCGGGAACTGCAGAGACCCAGTACTTC. Amino acid sequence: CASSHPGTAETQYF. V gene TRBV9 combines with J gene TRBJ2-5; maybe TRBD2 (5 bases). The V end was cut by 4 bases, the J end by 4 bases, with 14 bases between. Per the germline V gene, CDR1 is SGDLS and CDR2 is YYNGEE. The CDR3 length is 14 residues. Looking up the rest from reference TRBV9 and TRBJ2-5 gives the full variable domain: DSGVTQTPKHLITATGQRVTLRCSPRSGDLSVYWYQQSLDQGLQFLIQYYNGEERAKGNILERFSAQQFPDLHSELNLSSLELGDSALYFCASSHPGTAETQYFGPGTRLLVL.

This clonotype was observed a handful of times. This sequence joins TRBV7-9 and TRBJ1-4, with D uncertain. Per the germline V gene, CDR1 is SEHNR and CDR2 is FQNEAQ (reference sequence). The CDR3 runs to 15 residues. Trimming pared 2 bases from V and 8 bases from J, leaving 15 bases between. The CDR3 DNA sequence: TGTGCCAGCAGCTTACCGGCCGGGGTAGGAGAAAAACTGTTTTTT. Translated: CASSLPAGVGEKLFF.

This clonotype was seen a few times. The rearrangement uses TRBV6-2 or TRBV6-3 and TRBJ1-1, with D hard to call. V was pared by 5 bases and J by 1 base, with 5 bases between. Germline V gene data show CDR1 as MNHEY and CDR2 as SVGEGT. This CDR3 has 12 amino acids. The CDR3 sequence is CASSNGNTEAFF. For the CDR3, the DNA is TGTGCCAGCAGTAACGGGAACACTGAAGCTTTCTTT.

V is TRBV27 and J is TRBJ2-1, with D uncertain. CDR1 and CDR2 (germline): MNHEY, SMNVEV (reference sequence). With 7 bases removed from V and 0 bases from J, the gap between germline ends came to 16 bases. The CDR3 is 16 amino acids. The CDR3: CASTPHRISSYNEQFF. The DNA for the CDR3 is TGTGCCAGCACCCCCCATAGGATTAGCTCCTACAATGAGCAGTTCTTC.

This clonotype was seen a few times. This sequence joins TRBV2 and TRBJ2-5; 7 bases fit TRBD1. Per the germline V gene, CDR1 is SNHLY and CDR2 is FYNNEI. This CDR3 has 13 residues. With V trimmed by 6 bases and J by 1 base, 2 bases remained unmatched. The chain's CDR3 is CASRWDSQETQYF. DNA for the CDR3: TGTGCCAGCAGGTGGGACAGCCAAGAGACCCAGTACTTC.

This clonotype was counted at least ten times. The V and J genes are TRBV6-1 and TRBJ2-7; 8 bases are shared with TRBD2. Germline loops: CDR1 MNHNS, CDR2 SASEGT. V lost 2 bases, J lost 7 bases, and 7 bases stayed unmatched. This CDR3 has 14 amino acids. Here the CDR3 reads CASSEKGTRKEQYF. In nucleotides, the CDR3 is TGTGCCAGCAGTGAAAAAGGGACTAGGAAAGAGCAGTACTTC.

This chain links TRBV3-1 with TRBJ2-5, with 8 bases matching TRBD2. CDR1 and CDR2 (germline): LGHDT, YNNKEL (reference sequence). V shed 2 bases and J 4 bases; nucleotides not matched to a gene: 15. There are 18 residues in the CDR3. CDR3 bases: TGTGCCAGCAGCCAAAGGATTACTAGCGGTCTCGGGGGAGAGACCCAGTACTTC. It specifies CASSQRITSGLGGETQYF.